This T cell receptor (beta chain) originates from a study of blood T cell dynamics during melanoma immunotherapy. Specified time point: week 3, after first cycle of checkpoint inhibitor. Generated by immunoSEQ multiplex PCR, the TCRdb table keeps only in-frame clones and is missing some. The data show about 9,700 clones, about 88% seen once. The germline V gene encodes CDR1 SGHDT and CDR2 YYEEEE. There are 14 residues in the CDR3. V shed 2 bases and J shed 0 bases, with 9 bases lying between them. This sequence originates from a human donor with melanoma. The sequences come from blood, collected from a patient treated with checkpoint blockade. V is TRBV5-6 and J is TRBJ2-7; maybe TRBD1 (6 bases). The CDR3 spells CASSLQGFSYEQYF. The CDR3 DNA reads as TGTGCCAGCAGCTTACAGGGTTTCTCCTACGAGCAGTACTTC.